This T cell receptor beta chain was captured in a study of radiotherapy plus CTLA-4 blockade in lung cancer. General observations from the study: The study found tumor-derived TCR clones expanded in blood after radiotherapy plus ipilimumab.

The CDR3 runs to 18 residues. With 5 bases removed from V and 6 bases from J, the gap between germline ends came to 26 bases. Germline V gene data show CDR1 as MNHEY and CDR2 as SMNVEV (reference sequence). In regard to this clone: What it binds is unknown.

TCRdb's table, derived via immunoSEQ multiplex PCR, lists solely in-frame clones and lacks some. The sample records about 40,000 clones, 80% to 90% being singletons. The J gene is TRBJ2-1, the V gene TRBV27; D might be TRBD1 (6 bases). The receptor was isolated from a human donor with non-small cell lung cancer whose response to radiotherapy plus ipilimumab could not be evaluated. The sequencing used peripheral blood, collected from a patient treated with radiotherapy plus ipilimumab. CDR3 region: CASSRNAPGQGRGNEQFF. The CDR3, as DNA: TGTGCCAGCAGTAGAAATGCGCCGGGACAAGGTCGAGGCAATGAGCAGTTCTTC.